These T cell receptor beta chains were read from a single sample in a study of T cells in tuberculosis. Clones were sequenced by immunoSEQ multiplex PCR, and TCRdb holds only the in-frame ones, with some missing. The sample holds approximately 60,000 clones, around 81% seen once. The material sequenced was CD1b-GMM tetramer-negative cells sorted from PBMCs. The receptor source for this set is an adult woman with latent tuberculosis. Both conserved end residues are part of each CDR3.

TRBJ2-1	TRBV5-4	CASSLRGWDEQFF
TRBJ1-2	TRBV7-2	CASSRANGGGYGYTF
TRBJ1-3	TRBV6-1	CASSARVTPAGNTIYF
TRBJ1-1	TRBV19	CASSSRQDTEAFF
TRBJ1-4	TRBV18	CASSPSGGTGKEKLFF
TRBJ1-4	TRBV23-1	CASSQSPGQGKETNEKLFF
TRBJ1-4	TRBV29-1	CSVEGATALGGKLFF
TRBJ1-2	TRBV19	CASSMQGAVPNYGYTF
TRBJ2-5	TRBV11-1	CASSRSTSGEETQYF
TRBJ2-1	TRBV10-2	CASSKLAGGPNEQFF
TRBJ1-5	TRBV15	CATSRGQGVDQPQHF
TRBJ2-7	TRBV11-2	CASSSTSGRALSYEQYF
TRBJ2-1	TRBV19	CASSTPGLRTNNEQFF
TRBJ1-5	TRBV9	CASSVDPGNQPQHF
TRBJ1-4	TRBV9	CASSVSPGRTNEKLFF
TRBJ2-7	TRBV11-2	CASSPSRGYEQYF
TRBJ2-7	TRBV27	CASSLSASAEREQYF
TRBJ2-5	TRBV28	CASRDSGTGLGTQYF
TRBJ2-2	TRBV27	CASSLSAPTAANTGELFF
TRBJ2-7	TRBV7-2	CAIPAASGPYEQYF
TRBJ2-7	TRBV6-1	CASSVQARRVYEQYF
TRBJ1-5	TRBV5-4	CASSLAHRGINQPQHF
TRBJ2-1	TRBV7-2	CASSTRTSGGNEQFF
TRBJ1-1	TRBV5-1	CASSLGGRVDTEAFF
TRBJ2-7	TRBV6-1	CASSEPGGKYEQYF
TRBJ2-1	TRBV27	CASTKRDRGGNEQFF
TRBJ1-1	TRBV6-5	CASSGNTEAFF
TRBJ1-1	TRBV5-1	CASTRGGGTEAFF
TRBJ1-4	TRBV27	CASSSMLTRPGEKLFF
TRBJ2-7	TRBV27	CASSSHQTGISYEQYF
TRBJ2-1	TRBV7-2	CASSLATSANEQFF
TRBJ2-7	TRBV6-1	CASSAASGSRYEQYF
TRBJ2-1	TRBV7-2	CASSRIAGRGNEQFF
TRBJ2-7	TRBV15	CATSRDREAYEQYF
TRBJ1-1	TRBV4-1	CASSQPYRGTEAFF
TRBJ1-1	TRBV27	CASRKGLDYTEAFF
TRBJ2-7	TRBV6-6	CASKTGTSGSMGEQYF
TRBJ2-1	TRBV28	CASSPPPGAEQFF
TRBJ2-3	TRBV7-6	CASSHEIAGVLGTQYF
TRBJ1-6	TRBV6-1	CASSGQSGVPYNSPLHF
TRBJ2-1	TRBV7-9	CASSLEGTEQFF
TRBJ1-2	TRBV30	CAWSVGSGGGYGYTF
TRBJ2-7	TRBV5-1	CASSVGGYEQYF
TRBJ1-5	TRBV6-6	CASSLGGFQPQHF
TRBJ2-2	TRBV4-2	CASSQERARRATGELFF
TRBJ1-2	TRBV28	CASSQGRDYGYTF
TRBJ2-7	TRBV7-9	CASSPGVSSGSYEQYF
TRBJ2-7	TRBV23-1	CASRGPGGPYEQYF